The next 8 T cell receptor beta chains were all read from a single sample in a study of CD8+ T cells in alopecia areata. The authors extracted RNA and reverse transcribed it into cDNA as the sequencing template. Profiled with immunoSEQ multiplex PCR; TCRdb holds only in-frame clones, not every one. The sample lists hundreds of thousands of clones, about 60% occurring once. Material: CD4+ T cells sorted from blood, obtained at week 0. The receptors here all came from a human donor with alopecia areata.

This chain links TRBV30 with TRBJ2-1; the match to TRBD2 covers 8 bases. The trim removed 0 bases at V and 9 bases at J, leaving 10 bases unmatched. The CDR3 is 15 amino acids. Germline CDR1 GTSNPN, CDR2 SVGIG (reference sequence). CDR3: CAWSVGAGAAGEQFF. The CDR3 nucleotides are TGTGCCTGGAGTGTGGGAGCGGGGGCGGCGGGTGAGCAGTTCTTC.

The rearrangement uses TRBV6-5 and TRBJ2-2; TRBD1 is a possible D gene (6 bases). V lost 2 bases, J lost 5 bases, and 6 bases lay in between. Germline CDR1 and CDR2: MNHEY and SVGAGI. The CDR3 contains 13 residues. The DNA for the CDR3 is TGTGCCAGCAGTTACGGGACAACCGGGGAGCTGTTTTTT. This encodes CASSYGTTGELFF.

The chain is built from TRBV28 and TRBJ1-2; no clear D. Germline V gene sequence: CDR1 MDHEN, CDR2 SYDVKM. CDR3 length: 13 amino acids. The ends were cut back, 2 bases at V and 10 bases at J, with 14 bases in the middle. The CDR3 here is CASSLGPLRDYTF. CDR3 DNA: TGTGCCAGCAGTTTAGGGCCTCTCCGGGACTACACCTTC.

This clone showed up just a few times. The chain couples TRBV6-5 to TRBJ1-2; 9 positions agree with TRBD1. The ends lost 0 bases at V and 7 bases at J; junction bases unmatched: 6. Per germline, CDR1 MNHEY and CDR2 SVGAGI. CDR3 size: 15 residues. The CDR3 DNA follows: TGTGCCAGCAGTTACTCGACAGGGGGAACCTCTGGCTACACCTTC. This codes for CASSYSTGGTSGYTF.

This clone was seen a few times. The V gene is TRBV14, the J gene TRBJ2-1; no clear D. This CDR3 has 12 amino acids. Germline CDR1 reads SGHDN; CDR2 reads FVKESK. V was cut by 4 bases and J by 9 bases, with 10 bases left in between. CDR3: CASSPSRTEQFF. In DNA form, the CDR3 reads TGTGCCAGCAGCCCTTCGCGAACTGAGCAGTTCTTC.

The chain carries TRBV29-1 and TRBJ2-3, with D uncertain. With 3 bases removed from V and 2 bases from J, the gap between germline ends came to 9 bases. Germline CDR1 is SQVTM and CDR2 is ANQGSEA. This CDR3 spans 13 amino acids. The CDR3 DNA follows: TGCAGCGTTGACGAGGCCTACACAGATACGCAGTATTTT. The encoded protein is CSVDEAYTDTQYF.

The chain recombines TRBV5-6 with TRBJ2-5; 13 positions agree with TRBD2. After removal of 4 bases from V and 4 bases from J, the junction contained 4 bases not matched to a gene. Looked up from germline, CDR1 is SGHDT and CDR2 is YYEEEE. CDR3 size: 15 residues. The CDR3 sequence is CASSLGLAGRETQYF. CDR3 nucleotide sequence: TGTGCCAGCAGCCTGGGACTAGCGGGACGAGAGACCCAGTACTTC.

The chain recombines TRBV9 with TRBJ1-1; D possibly corresponds to TRBD1 (5 bases). The CDR3 consists of 15 residues. Trimming cost V 0 bases and J 0 bases, with 9 bases left between them. The germline CDR1 and CDR2 sequences are SGDLS and YYNGEE. The CDR3 reads CASSVAPTVNTEAFF. The DNA for the CDR3 is TGTGCCAGCAGCGTAGCCCCGACAGTGAACACTGAAGCTTTCTTT.